Listed below are T cell receptor beta chains from one sample, sequenced in a study of identical twins. TCRdb re-analysed the 5' RACE reads in MiXCR, keeping a single row per CDR3 protein. The sample lists 300,000 to 400,000 distinct CDR3 sequences; over 9% were seen once. These data also featured in a second study, about yellow fever vaccine responses in identical twins.

The sequenced sample consisted of CD8+ T cells sorted from blood. These receptors were obtained from a woman aged 18-35 years in good health. The CDR3 runs from the conserved cysteine through the conserved F or W. A D gene is named only where the DNA matches it firmly. Clone size is not always given. Where it is, it says once, few, many or a class for expanded clones.

clone_size j_call d_call v_call cdr3_nt cdr3_aa
. TRBJ2-7 . TRBV12-3/TRBV12-4 TGTGCCAGCAGTTTAGCGGGCCGCGAGCAGTACTTC CASSLAGREQYF
. TRBJ2-2 . TRBV12-3/TRBV12-4 TGTGCCAGCAGTCGACCCCAGGGTATCTACGGGGAGCTGTTTTTT CASSRPQGIYGELFF
. TRBJ2-1 TRBD2 TRBV4-1 TGCGCCAGCAGCCAAGAAGGGGCTAGCGGGAGGACCGACTTCTTC CASSQEGASGRTDFF
many TRBJ2-7 . TRBV7-8 TGTGCCAGCAGCTTAGCTACGGGCTACGAGCAGTACTTC CASSLATGYEQYF
few TRBJ1-2 . TRBV7-8 TGTGCCAGCAGCTTAGAATACACGGTCTCGCTCCTCAATGGCTACACCTTC CASSLEYTVSLLNGYTF
few TRBJ2-3 . TRBV28 TGTGCCAGCAGTTTAGAAACAGGGTGGACAGATACGCAGTATTTT CASSLETGWTDTQYF
. TRBJ2-7 TRBD2 TRBV11-1 TGTGCCAGCAGCACCGACGGACTAGCGGGAGTTGGGTTCCCCTACGAGCAGTACTTC CASSTDGLAGVGFPYEQYF
. TRBJ2-3 TRBD2 TRBV9 TGTGCCAGCAGCGTAGGTGGGCTAGCGGGAGATACGCAGTATTTT CASSVGGLAGDTQYF
few TRBJ2-3 TRBD1 TRBV6-1 TGTGCCAGCAGCTTCGGACAGGGGGCGTCCAAAGATACGCAGTATTTT CASSFGQGASKDTQYF
. TRBJ2-1 . TRBV7-2 TGTGCCAGCAGCTTTGGGTGGGCTTCCTACAATGAGCAGTTCTTC CASSFGWASYNEQFF
. TRBJ2-6 . TRBV5-1 TGCGCCAGCAGCTTGATAGGGGATGGGGCCAACGTCCTGACTTTC CASSLIGDGANVLTF
. TRBJ2-7 TRBD2 TRBV27 TGTGCCAGCAGTTTATCCGGGACTAGCGGGAGGTGGTACGAGCAGTACTTC CASSLSGTSGRWYEQYF
. TRBJ2-3 . TRBV6-4 TGTGCCAGCAGTGACTATGCGGGGGCGCAGGATACGCAGTATTTT CASSDYAGAQDTQYF
few TRBJ2-2 . TRBV7-9 TGTGCCAGCAGCCCCCCACTAGGGGCCGGGGAGCTGTTTTTT CASSPPLGAGELFF
. TRBJ2-7 TRBD1 TRBV7-9 TGTGCCAGCAGCACACGACAGGGGGAGCAGTACTTC CASSTRQGEQYF
. TRBJ1-4 . TRBV4-1 TGCGCCAGCAGCCAAGACAGTTTGTTGACTAATGAAAAACTGTTTTTT CASSQDSLLTNEKLFF
few TRBJ2-1 TRBD2 TRBV6-5 TGTGCCAGCAGTCTAGCGGGATATGAGCAGTTCTTC CASSLAGYEQFF
few TRBJ2-3 . TRBV12-3/TRBV12-4 TGTGCCAGCACTCCCGATACGCAGTATTTT CASTPDTQYF
. TRBJ2-7 . TRBV20-1 TGCAGTGCCGGAGTGGGGAGCTCCTACGAGCAGTACTTC CSAGVGSSYEQYF
. TRBJ2-1 TRBD2 TRBV12-3/TRBV12-4 TGTGCCAGCAGTTTCAGACTAGCGGGGGGTTTTGAGCAGTTCTTC CASSFRLAGGFEQFF
. TRBJ2-6 . TRBV7-9 TGTGCCAGCAGCTTAGCGGATGGGACTGGGGCCAACGTCCTGACTTTC CASSLADGTGANVLTF
. TRBJ1-1 . TRBV6-1 TGTGCCAGCAGTGAAGGCCGGACGGAATCGAACACTGAAGCTTTCTTT CASSEGRTESNTEAFF
. TRBJ2-1 TRBD2 TRBV4-1 TGCGCCAGCAGCCAAGCGAAGCGGGAGGATTCCTACAATGAGCAGTTCTTC CASSQAKREDSYNEQFF
. TRBJ2-7 TRBD2 TRBV5-1 TGCGCCAGCAGCTTTGGGCGGGAGGGTTCCCCCTACGAGCAGTACTTC CASSFGREGSPYEQYF
few TRBJ2-1 . TRBV7-9 TGTGCCAGCAGCTTCCCGGACGTGCAGTTCTTC CASSFPDVQFF
few TRBJ2-3 . TRBV20-1 TGCAGTGCTAAGTCCGGGGACTTTCAAGCAGATACGCAGTATTTT CSAKSGDFQADTQYF
many TRBJ1-6 . TRBV4-1 TGCGCCAGCAGCCAAGAAGGGGGGCGCCTTTTGGATTCACCCCTCCACTTT CASSQEGGRLLDSPLHF
few TRBJ2-4 . TRBV20-1 TGCAGTGCTAGCCCGACAGAACGTCCGGACATTCAGTACTTC CSASPTERPDIQYF
. TRBJ2-1 TRBD2 TRBV12-3/TRBV12-4 TGTGCCAGCAGCAGGGGAGCGGGGGGGCTGGGTGAGCAGTTCTTC CASSRGAGGLGEQFF
few TRBJ2-7 TRBD1 TRBV29-1 TGCAGCGTTGAGGGGGGACAGGATACCTACGAGCAGTACTTC CSVEGGQDTYEQYF
. TRBJ2-1 TRBD1 TRBV5-1 TGCGCCAGCAGCTTAGAGGGACAGGGGTACAATGAGCAGTTCTTC CASSLEGQGYNEQFF
many TRBJ2-1 TRBD2 TRBV29-1 TGCAGCGTTGAACTAGCGGGAGGGTCGAATGAGCAGTTCTTC CSVELAGGSNEQFF
many TRBJ2-7 . TRBV7-9 TGTGCCAGCAGCTTAGTAGCGAGTGACTACGAGCAGTACTTC CASSLVASDYEQYF
. TRBJ2-7 . TRBV9 TGTGCCAGCAGCGTAGAGGGGGGTCGCTCCTACGAGCAGTACTTC CASSVEGGRSYEQYF
. TRBJ2-2 . TRBV24-1 TGTGCCACCAGGGGTCCTGGATACACCGGGGAGCTGTTTTTT CATRGPGYTGELFF
. TRBJ2-2 . TRBV11-2 TGTGCCAGCAGCTTTGATAGGATAAGCACCGGGGAGCTGTTTTTT CASSFDRISTGELFF
many TRBJ2-7 . TRBV7-9 TGTGCCAGCAGCTTTCAAGTCTCCTACGAGCAGTACTTC CASSFQVSYEQYF
. TRBJ2-5 TRBD2 TRBV28 TGTGCCAGCAGTACCGGACTAGCGGTCGGAGAGACCCAGTACTTC CASSTGLAVGETQYF
. TRBJ2-6 . TRBV28 TGTGCCACCACACGGGGCTCTGGGGCCAACGTCCTGACTTTC CATTRGSGANVLTF
. TRBJ2-4 . TRBV2 TGTGCCAGCAGTGATCAGGGTCCCGGCGGGGTTCAGTACTTC CASSDQGPGGVQYF
many TRBJ1-6 TRBD1 TRBV5-1 TGCGCCAGCAGCTTGAGATATGGGACAGGAGGGGATTCACCCCTCCACTTT CASSLRYGTGGDSPLHF
. TRBJ1-5 . TRBV20-1 TGCAGTGCTAGAGATCTACGTTGGCAGGGTCGATTGGGCAATCAGCCCCAGCATTTT CSARDLRWQGRLGNQPQHF
. TRBJ2-4 TRBD2 TRBV10-3 TGTGCCATCAGTGAGCCGTCCCTAGCGGGGGGGAACAAAAACATTCAGTACTTC CAISEPSLAGGNKNIQYF
. TRBJ2-3 . TRBV7-3 TGTGCCAGCAGCTACCGGGGACGCGGACCCCAGACAGATACGCAGTATTTT CASSYRGRGPQTDTQYF
few TRBJ1-1 . TRBV4-1 TGCGCCAGCAGCCAAGTTTCTCTGAACACTGAAGCTTTCTTT CASSQVSLNTEAFF
. TRBJ2-7 TRBD1 TRBV19 TGTGCCAGTAGTATCTTCTCAGGGGGCGAGCAGTACTTC CASSIFSGGEQYF
. TRBJ2-7 . TRBV7-6 TGTGCCAGCAGCTTCCTGTCGAACGAGCAGTACTTC CASSFLSNEQYF
few TRBJ2-7 . TRBV12-3/TRBV12-4 TGTGCCAGCAGTTCCCTGGAGCTGAGCCCCTACGAGCAGTACTTC CASSSLELSPYEQYF
. TRBJ2-1 . TRBV24-1 TGTGCCACCAGTGATTCCGACACTGAAACGTACAATGAGCAGTTCTTC CATSDSDTETYNEQFF
many TRBJ2-7 . TRBV12-3/TRBV12-4 TGTGCCAGCAGCCATGGGACGGTCTCCTACGAGCAGTACTTC CASSHGTVSYEQYF
few TRBJ2-2 TRBD2 TRBV3-1 TGTGCCAGCAGTCCCCTTAGCGGGAGGGCGTTAAACACCGGGGAGCTGTTTTTT CASSPLSGRALNTGELFF
many TRBJ2-2 TRBD2 TRBV20-1 TGCAGTGCTAGGGGACTAGCGACCGAGGCCGGGGAGCTGTTTTTT CSARGLATEAGELFF